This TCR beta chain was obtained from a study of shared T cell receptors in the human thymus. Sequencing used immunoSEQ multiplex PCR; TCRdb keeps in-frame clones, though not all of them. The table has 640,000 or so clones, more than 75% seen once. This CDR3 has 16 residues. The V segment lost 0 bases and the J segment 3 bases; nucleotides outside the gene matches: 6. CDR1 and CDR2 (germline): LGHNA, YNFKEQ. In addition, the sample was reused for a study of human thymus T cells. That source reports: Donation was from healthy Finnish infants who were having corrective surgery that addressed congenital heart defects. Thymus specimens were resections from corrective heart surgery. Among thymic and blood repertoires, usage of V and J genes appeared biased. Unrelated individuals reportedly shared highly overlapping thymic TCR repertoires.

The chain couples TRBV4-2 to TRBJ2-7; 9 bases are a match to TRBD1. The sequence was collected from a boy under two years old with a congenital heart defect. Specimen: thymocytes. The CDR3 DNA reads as TGTGCCAGCAGCCAAGATTGGAGGACAGGGGACTACGAGCAGTACTTC. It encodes CASSQDWRTGDYEQYF.